This paragraph covers one T cell receptor beta chain sequence. Its cognate antigen is unknown. This sample was included in a study of Ad26.COV2.S vaccination and SARS-CoV-2 variants. This table comes from immunoSEQ multiplex PCR, and its TCRdb copy is limited to in-frame clones, with some not included. This table has over 110,000 clones, 70% to 90% appearing once. Notes on the study in general: Across vaccine and placebo recipients, the breadth of non-spike TCRs was similar. Placebo recipients showed lower spike-specific TCR breadth than vaccinees.

V was shortened by 0 bases and J by 9 bases, with 12 bases between the two germline ends. There are 13 residues in the CDR3. The germline CDR1 and CDR2 sequences are SGDLS and YYNGEE. V is TRBV9 and J is TRBJ1-2; D is unclear. Here the sequenced sample was peripheral blood, taken after recovery from COVID-19. The clonotype was recovered from a human donor who had recovered from COVID-19. In DNA form, the CDR3 reads TGTGCCAGCAGCGTAGCTTTGGGGTATAGCTACACCTTC. This encodes CASSVALGYSYTF.